Below are 6 T cell receptor beta chains sequenced from a single sample in a study of shared clonotypes between healthy human individuals. Clones were sequenced by immunoSEQ multiplex PCR, and TCRdb holds only the in-frame ones, with some missing. The sample holds approximately 2.4 million clones; approximately 94% are singletons and the top ten take roughly 0.13%. Sequences were obtained from naive CD4+ T cells sorted from blood. Subset in this sample: CD45RA+ positively selected. The origin of the receptors is a man between 18 and 35 years old in good health.

J is TRBJ1-2 and V is TRBV10-3, with a weak D call TRBD1 (5 bases). The V and J ends lost 2 bases and 8 bases respectively, with 15 bases between them. This CDR3 region has 14 residues. Germline CDR1 ENHRY, CDR2 SYGVKD. The CDR3 loop is CAISEPRMGEGYTF. The CDR3 DNA is TGTGCCATCAGTGAGCCGAGAATGGGGGAAGGCTACACCTTC.

The rearrangement links TRBV29-1 to TRBJ2-1; perhaps TRBD2 as D (5 bases). CDR1 is SQVTM, CDR2 ANQGSEA, per germline. V was trimmed by 3 bases and J by 6 bases, leaving 6 bases between them. The CDR3 runs 11 residues. CDR3 in amino acids: CSVEAGNEQFF. The CDR3 DNA sequence: TGCAGCGTTGAGGCGGGCAATGAGCAGTTCTTC.

The V gene is TRBV5-4, the J gene TRBJ2-7, with 10 bases fitting TRBD2. The J segment lost 1 base and the V segment lost 4 bases, leaving 5 bases of the junction unmatched. Per the germline V gene, CDR1 is SGHNT and CDR2 is YYREEE (reference sequence). CDR3 length equals 15 residues. This CDR3 reads CASSRNSGRSYEQYF. The CDR3 nucleotides are TGTGCCAGCAGCAGAAATAGCGGGAGGTCCTACGAGCAGTACTTC.

The chain couples TRBV4-2 to TRBJ2-5; tentatively, D is TRBD2 (6 bases). The CDR3 totals 14 residues. CDR1 is LGHNA and CDR2 is YNFKEQ in the germline V gene. Deletions cut 3 bases from V and 5 bases from J, with 13 bases between. DNA for the CDR3: TGTGCCAGCAGCCATGGGGACTCCCCGGAGACCCAGTACTTC. Residues: CASSHGDSPETQYF.

The genes are TRBV29-1 and TRBJ1-1; TRBD1 matches at 8 bases. The CDR3 sequence is 13 residues long. The germline gives CDR1 SQVTM, CDR2 ANQGSEA. Germline trimming cut 5 bases from V and 6 bases from J; bases unmatched to any gene: 8. In nucleotides, the CDR3 is TGCAGCGTTTGGACAGGGCGAAACGCTGAAGCTTTCTTT. Its translation is CSVWTGRNAEAFF.

The chain joins TRBV4-1 to TRBJ2-7; D ambiguous. The CDR3 runs 16 residues. Germline CDR1 and CDR2: MGHRA and YSYEKL. V was pared by 0 bases and J by 2 bases, with 14 bases between. DNA for the CDR3: TGCGCCAGCAGCCAAGATCTTCGGCCAGGCCCCTACGAGCAGTACTTC. It is translated as CASSQDLRPGPYEQYF.